This entry concerns a single T cell receptor (beta chain). These data are taken from a study of beta chain features in type 1 diabetes. Expressed TCRB transcripts were sequenced after all isolated RNA was converted to cDNA. Data came from immunoSEQ multiplex PCR; TCRdb stores just in-frame clones and leaves some out. The data show under 500,000 clones, about 29% seen once. The TCR was taken from a man between 18 and 35 years old in good health. The sequenced sample was naive CD4+ T cells from blood.

The CDR3 region is CASSEQLAGTSYNEQFF. In DNA, the CDR3 is TGTGCCAGCAGTGAACAACTAGCGGGGACCTCCTACAATGAGCAGTTCTTC. The chain links TRBV25-1 to TRBJ2-1; 10 bases line up with TRBD2. This CDR3 is built from 17 residues. The V gene's germline CDR1 is MGHDK and CDR2 SYGVNS. V trimming: 2 bases; J trimming: 0 bases; junction bases outside the gene matches: 4. The variable domain in full, completed from reference TRBV25-1 and TRBJ2-1, reads EADIYQTPRYLVIGTGKKITLECSQTMGHDKMYWYQQDPGMELHLIHYSYGVNSTEKGDLSSESTVSRIRTEHFPLTLESARPSHTSQYLCASSEQLAGTSYNEQFFGPGTRLTVL.